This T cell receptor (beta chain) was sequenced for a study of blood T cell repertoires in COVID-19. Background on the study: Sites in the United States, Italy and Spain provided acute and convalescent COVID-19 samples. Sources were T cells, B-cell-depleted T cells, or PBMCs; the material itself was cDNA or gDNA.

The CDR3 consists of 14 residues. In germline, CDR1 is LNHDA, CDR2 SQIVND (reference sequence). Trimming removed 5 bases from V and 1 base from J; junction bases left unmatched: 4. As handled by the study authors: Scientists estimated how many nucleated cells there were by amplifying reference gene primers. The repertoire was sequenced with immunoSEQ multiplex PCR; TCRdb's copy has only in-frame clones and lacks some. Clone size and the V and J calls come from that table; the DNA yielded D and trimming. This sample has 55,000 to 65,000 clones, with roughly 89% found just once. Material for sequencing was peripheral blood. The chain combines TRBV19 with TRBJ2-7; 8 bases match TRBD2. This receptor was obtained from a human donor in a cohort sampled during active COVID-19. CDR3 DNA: TGTGCCAGTAGTTTAAGCGGGAGATCCTACGAGCAGTACTTC. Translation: CASSLSGRSYEQYF.